This T cell receptor beta chain was captured in a study of CD8 T cells in ankylosing spondylitis. Study-wide points: Previous work reported some of these motif variants in the synovial fluid and blood of reactive arthritis.

TCRdb called the 5' RACE reads again in MiXCR, with one record for every CDR3 protein. The sample records 300,000 to 350,000 distinct CDR3 sequences, around 21% being singletons. This clonotype was seen more than once but under ten times. Its antigen is unidentified. This TCR was sampled from a female donor with ankylosing spondylitis or in good health (not recorded which). The sequenced sample consisted of blood, either unsorted or a sorted T cell fraction (not recorded which).

The CDR3 protein is CASGGQANYEQYF. CDR3 in DNA: TGTGCCAGCGGGGGACAGGCTAACTACGAGCAGTACTTC. The genes are TRBV25-1 and TRBJ2-7; 8 bases are a match to TRBD1. In germline, CDR1 is MGHDK, CDR2 SYGVNS. The CDR3 runs to 13 residues. The J segment lost 3 bases and the V segment lost 8 bases, leaving 6 bases of the junction unmatched.